The clone carrying this TCR beta chain was detected only a few times. Its antigen is as yet unknown. V was shortened by 4 bases and J by 0 bases, with 14 bases between the two germline ends. The CDR3 extends over 17 amino acids. Germline V CDR1 and CDR2: SGHDT, YYEEEE. The data derive from a study of CD8+ T cells in alopecia areata. Across the study: After 6 to 18 months of tofacitinib, follow-up continued 6 months off drug. Study-level results: Clarity of TCR sharing across patients fell short of that in mice, possibly HLA-related.

Following RNA extraction, reverse transcription yielded cDNA that acted as the sequencing template. The repertoire was sequenced with immunoSEQ multiplex PCR; TCRdb's copy has only in-frame clones and lacks some. The table lists 200,000 to 250,000 clones, under 80% of them singletons, with approximately 1.2% in the top ten. J is TRBJ1-6 and V is TRBV5-6; a possible D gene is TRBD1 (5 bases). Here the sequenced sample was CD4+ T cells sorted from blood, taken at week 0. This TCR was sampled from a human donor with alopecia areata. CDR3 bases: TGTGCCAGCAGCCCCGGAGGCAGGGCCTCCTATAATTCACCCCTCCACTTT. It translates to CASSPGGRASYNSPLHF.